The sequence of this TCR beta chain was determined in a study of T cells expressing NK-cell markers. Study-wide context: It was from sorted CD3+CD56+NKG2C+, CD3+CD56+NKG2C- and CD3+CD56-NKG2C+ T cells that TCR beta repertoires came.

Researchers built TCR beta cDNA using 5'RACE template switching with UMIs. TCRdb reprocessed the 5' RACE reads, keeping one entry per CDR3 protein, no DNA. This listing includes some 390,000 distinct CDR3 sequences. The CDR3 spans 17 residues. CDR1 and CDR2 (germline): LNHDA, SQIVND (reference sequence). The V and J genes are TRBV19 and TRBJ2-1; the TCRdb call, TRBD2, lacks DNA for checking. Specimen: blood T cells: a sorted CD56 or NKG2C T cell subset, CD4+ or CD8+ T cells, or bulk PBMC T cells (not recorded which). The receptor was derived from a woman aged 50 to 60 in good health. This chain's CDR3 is CASRREMGLAGGLDTFF.